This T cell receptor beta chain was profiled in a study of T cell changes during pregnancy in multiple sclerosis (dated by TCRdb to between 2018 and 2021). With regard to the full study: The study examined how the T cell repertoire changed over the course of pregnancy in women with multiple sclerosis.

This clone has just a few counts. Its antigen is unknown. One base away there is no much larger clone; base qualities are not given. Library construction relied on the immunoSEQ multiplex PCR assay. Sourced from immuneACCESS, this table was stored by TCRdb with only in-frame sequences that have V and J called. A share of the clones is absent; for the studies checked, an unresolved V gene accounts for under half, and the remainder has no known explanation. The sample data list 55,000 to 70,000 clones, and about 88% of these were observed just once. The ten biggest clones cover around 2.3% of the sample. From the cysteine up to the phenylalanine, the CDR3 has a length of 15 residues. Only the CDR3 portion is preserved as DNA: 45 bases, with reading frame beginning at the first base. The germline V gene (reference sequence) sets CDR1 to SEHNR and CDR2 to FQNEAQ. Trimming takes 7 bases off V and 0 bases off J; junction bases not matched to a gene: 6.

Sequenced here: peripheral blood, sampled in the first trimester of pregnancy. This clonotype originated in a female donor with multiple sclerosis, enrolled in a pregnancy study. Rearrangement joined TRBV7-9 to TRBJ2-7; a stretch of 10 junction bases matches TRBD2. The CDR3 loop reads CASISSGGSSYEQYF. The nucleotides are TGTGCCAGCATCTCTAGCGGGGGAAGCTCCTACGAGCAGTACTTC.